The 14 T cell receptor beta chains below come from one sample, sequenced in a study of CD8 T cells in ankylosing spondylitis. TCRdb independently ran MiXCR on the 5' RACE reads; one entry per CDR3 protein. The repertoire holds around 330,000 distinct CDR3 sequences, 11% seen once, with 8% to 9.5% in the top ten. The material sequenced was blood, either unsorted or a sorted T cell fraction (not recorded which). The receptors stem from a female donor with ankylosing spondylitis or in good health (not recorded which).

This clonotype has a count of ten or more. The V call is TRBV14, the J call TRBJ2-7, with 10 bases fitting TRBD1. Unmatched junction bases numbered 7, after V lost 4 bases and J lost 4 bases. There are 15 residues in the CDR3. From germline, CDR1 is SGHDN and CDR2 FVKESK. CDR3 region: CASSLPGQGIYEQYF. CDR3 sequence (DNA): TGTGCCAGCAGCCTTCCGGGACAGGGGATTTACGAGCAGTACTTC.

The chain joins TRBV20-1 to TRBJ2-1; 9 nucleotides agree with TRBD2. The germline gives CDR1 DFQATT, CDR2 SNEGSKA (reference sequence). V gave up 6 bases and J gave up 2 bases; unmatched junction bases: 17. The CDR3 has 18 amino acids. This CDR3 is CSAGLSGSPRNAYNEQFF. CDR3 bases: TGCAGTGCCGGACTTAGCGGGAGTCCCCGAAATGCCTACAATGAGCAGTTCTTC.

This clonotype was recorded at least ten times. This CDR3 reads CASSSPEGREQYF. The CDR3 DNA is TGTGCCAGCAGCTCCCCGGAAGGGCGCGAGCAGTACTTC. The gene calls are TRBV7-9 and TRBJ2-7; D gene uncertain. Trimming removed 4 bases from V and 6 bases from J, with 13 bases in between. CDR3 length: 13 amino acids. The germline V gene has CDR1 SEHNR and CDR2 FQNEAQ (reference sequence).

This clonotype occurred a few times. The chain is built from TRBV7-2 and TRBJ2-7; TRBD1 matches at 11 bases. Germline values: CDR1 SGHTA, CDR2 FQGNSA. The CDR3 contains 14 residues. J was trimmed by 6 bases and V by 4 bases; bases with no gene match: 5. The DNA of the CDR3 is TGTGCCAGCAGCTGGGGACAGGGGGTTAGCGAGCAGTACTTC. Translating it yields CASSWGQGVSEQYF.

This clonotype has a single count. The V and J genes are TRBV25-1 and TRBJ1-1; D possibly corresponds to TRBD1 (5 bases). Deletions cut 3 bases from V and 3 bases from J, with 14 bases between. Per the germline V gene, CDR1 is MGHDK and CDR2 is SYGVNS. This CDR3 spans 15 amino acids. The DNA of the CDR3 is TGTGCCAGCAGTGAGAGTGGGGGTGGGTACACTGAAGCTTTCTTT. The encoded protein is CASSESGGGYTEAFF.

J is TRBJ2-3 and V is TRBV6-1; 9 bases align to TRBD1. The CDR3 has 14 amino acids. V lost 6 bases and J lost 4; bases outside the gene matches: 5. Germline V lookup: CDR1 MNHNS, CDR2 SASEGT. CDR3: CASRRGQGPDTQYF. CDR3 sequence (DNA): TGTGCCAGCAGACGGGGACAGGGCCCAGATACGCAGTATTTT.

Comment on this clonotype: A much larger clone differs by one base, so this may be a read error. V gene TRBV5-1 combines with J gene TRBJ2-3; 7 bases agree with TRBD2. Germline V gene lookup returns CDR1 SGHRS and CDR2 YFSETQ. This CDR3 contains 14 residues. The CDR3 reads CASSRGLNTDMQYF. In DNA, the CDR3 is TGCGCCAGCAGCCGGGGACTAAACACAGATATGCAGTATTTT.

This clonotype was picked up many times. V is TRBV25-1 and J is TRBJ1-4; 8 bases line up with TRBD1. The CDR3 has 17 residues. Germline CDR1 MGHDK, CDR2 SYGVNS. V lost 4 bases, J lost 8 bases, and 15 bases stayed unmatched. Written as DNA, the CDR3 is TGTGCCAGCAGTGGATACCGAGGCGACAGGGGAAGAGAAAAACTGTTTTTT. It translates to CASSGYRGDRGREKLFF.

Ten or more counts support this clonotype. The rearrangement uses TRBV12-3 or TRBV12-4 and TRBJ2-3; 8 nucleotides align to TRBD1. With V trimmed by 5 bases and J by 1 base, 8 bases remained unmatched. This CDR3 spans 16 amino acids. The CDR3 sequence is CASSAQGAVGTDTQYF. The CDR3 coding sequence is TGTGCCAGCAGTGCCCAGGGGGCCGTCGGCACAGATACGCAGTATTTT.

In its sample, this clonotype was seen a few times. V and J are TRBV7-8 and TRBJ1-2; 9 nucleotides agree with TRBD1. Germline CDR1 is SGHVS and CDR2 is FQNEAQ. J was trimmed by 1 base and V by 5 bases; bases with no gene match: 5. The CDR3 runs to 15 residues. Here the CDR3 reads CASSPGTGINYGYTF. CDR3 sequence (DNA): TGTGCCAGCAGCCCCGGGACAGGGATTAACTATGGCTACACCTTC. Drawing the rest from reference TRBV7-8 and TRBJ1-2, the complete variable domain is GAGVSQSPRYKVAKRGQDVALRCDPISGHVSLFWYQQALGQGPEFLTYFQNEAQLDKSGLPSDRFFAERPEGSVSTLKIQRTQQEDSAVYLCASSPGTGINYGYTFGSGTRLTVV.

This clonotype showed up many times. The V and J genes are TRBV10-2 and TRBJ1-2, with D perhaps matching TRBD1 (5 bases). Between the trimmed V and J ends, which lost 2 bases and 7 bases, there was a span of 14 bases. The V gene's germline CDR1 is WSHSY and CDR2 SAAADI. The CDR3 sequence is 14 residues long. The CDR3 coding sequence is TGCGCCAGCAGTGAGAACAGGCAAGAGGGTGGCTACACCTTC. Its protein product is CASSENRQEGGYTF.

There are many counts of this clonotype. The rearrangement uses TRBV5-1 and TRBJ2-7, with D tentatively TRBD1 or TRBD2 (5 bases each). V was shortened by 0 bases and J by 5 bases, with 9 bases between the two germline ends. From germline, CDR1 is SGHRS and CDR2 YFSETQ. This CDR3 comprises 13 residues. CDR3 protein: CASSLGQRDEQYF. CDR3 nucleotides: TGCGCCAGCAGCTTGGGACAGAGGGACGAGCAGTACTTC.

This clonotype was seen a few times. CDR3 in DNA: TGTGCCAGCAGCCAAGGAAATAGCCCCCACAATGAGCAGTTCTTC. As protein: CASSQGNSPHNEQFF. The rearrangement links TRBV14 to TRBJ2-1, with D unresolved. The CDR3 contains 15 residues. CDR1 and CDR2 (germline): SGHDN, FVKESK. V was pared by 1 base and J by 5 bases, with 12 bases between.

V usage is TRBV5-1 and J usage is TRBJ2-2, with 9 bases that match TRBD1. Trimming at V came to 6 bases and at J to 1 base, leaving 4 bases not matched to a gene. Germline V gene lookup returns CDR1 SGHRS and CDR2 YFSETQ. This CDR3 spans 15 amino acids. The CDR3 sequence: CASTDRGGNTGELFF. In DNA form, the CDR3 reads TGCGCCAGCACGGACAGGGGAGGGAACACCGGGGAGCTGTTTTTT. The full variable domain, completed using reference TRBV5-1 and TRBJ2-2, is KAGVTQTPRYLIKTRGQQVTLSCSPISGHRSVSWYQQTPGQGLQFLFEYFSETQRNKGNFPGRFSGRQFSNSRSEMNVSTLELGDSALYLCASTDRGGNTGELFFGEGSRLTVL.